Sequencing of this T cell receptor (beta chain) was carried out in a study of regulatory T cells in long-lasting Graves disease. The time point here: newly diagnosed GD, antithyroid drugs for less than 3 months. RNA extracted from PBMCs served as the sequencing template. Study-wide points: The study found TRBV28, TRBJ1-2 and TRBJ2-5 favored in persistent disease. Compared with new cases, persistent Graves' patients showed reduced TCR diversity.

V dropped 0 bases and J dropped 3 bases, with 12 bases sitting between them. CDR1 GTSNPN and CDR2 SVGIG come from the germline V gene (reference sequence). CDR3 length: 15 residues. Regarding this clonotype: The antigen remains unidentified. A read error may be the cause here, since a much bigger clone is one base away.

The TCR beta library used iRepertoire HTBI primers with Arm-PCR amplification of CDR3. TCRdb reanalysed the multiplex PCR reads using MiXCR and keeps one entry per CDR3 protein. The table includes 350,000 to 550,000 distinct CDR3 sequences, 15% to 20% detected once. This same sample was also taken into another study, of T cells in Graves' hyperthyroidism and ophthalmopathy.

V and J are TRBV30 and TRBJ1-5; D not resolved. The clonotype was recovered from a woman aged 18-35 years with Graves disease. Source: peripheral blood mononuclear cells (PBMCs), taken at new diagnosis, from a patient treated with antithyroid drugs. Here the CDR3 reads CAWSVGSGDNQPQHF. The CDR3 region has the DNA TGTGCCTGGAGTGTGGGTAGCGGTGACAATCAGCCCCAGCATTTT.